Shown below are 11 T cell receptor beta chains from a single sample sequenced in a study of T cell changes during pregnancy in multiple sclerosis. Sequenced by immunoSEQ multiplex PCR; TCRdb stores in-frame clones only, minus some. The sample consists of about 60,000 clones, roughly 93% of them appearing once. Material: peripheral blood, obtained after pregnancy. The receptors were gathered from a female donor with multiple sclerosis, enrolled in a pregnancy study.

This sequence joins TRBV11-1 and TRBJ2-3; D might be TRBD1 (6 bases). The ends were cut back, 3 bases at V and 5 bases at J, with 21 bases in the middle. This CDR3 comprises 17 residues. Per the germline V gene, CDR1 is SGHAT and CDR2 is FQDESV (reference sequence). CDR3 loop: CASSFPPARGLGDTQYF. The CDR3 DNA follows: TGTGCCAGCAGCTTTCCCCCCGCGAGGGGGTTGGGAGATACGCAGTATTTT.

This chain links TRBV6-5 with TRBJ1-4, with 7 bases fitting TRBD1. V lost 2 bases to trimming and J lost 5 bases; unmatched junction nucleotides: 5. The CDR3 has 15 residues. Per the germline V gene, CDR1 is MNHEY and CDR2 is SVGAGI. CDR3 DNA sequence: TGTGCCAGCAGTTACCGGGGACAGAGAAATGAAAAACTGTTTTTT. Translation: CASSYRGQRNEKLFF.

The J gene is TRBJ2-5, the V gene TRBV9; TRBD1 agrees at 11 bases. Germline CDR1 and CDR2: SGDLS and YYNGEE. The CDR3 has 17 amino acids. The V and J ends lost 0 bases and 5 bases, in that order; junction bases with no gene match: 9. The CDR3: CASSVVLIGTGGETQYF. The CDR3 DNA reads as TGTGCCAGCAGCGTAGTACTTATTGGGACAGGGGGGGAGACCCAGTACTTC. Drawing the rest from reference TRBV9 and TRBJ2-5, the complete variable domain is DSGVTQTPKHLITATGQRVTLRCSPRSGDLSVYWYQQSLDQGLQFLIQYYNGEERAKGNILERFSAQQFPDLHSELNLSSLELGDSALYFCASSVVLIGTGGETQYFGPGTRLLVL.

The chain joins TRBV5-6 to TRBJ1-1, with TRBD1 identical over 7 bases. Germline CDR1 reads SGHDT; CDR2 reads YYEEEE. CDR3 length equals 14 residues. Losses at the gene ends were 3 bases for V and 5 bases for J; bases not matched to a gene: 7. The CDR3 DNA reads TGTGCCAGCAGCTATGGACAGGCAGGAACTGAAGCTTTCTTT. Protein sequence: CASSYGQAGTEAFF.

The chain recombines TRBV28 with TRBJ2-1; no definite D call. Germline V gene sequence: CDR1 MDHEN, CDR2 SYDVKM. The CDR3 is 14 residues long. Between the trimmed V and J ends, which lost 3 bases and 0 bases, there was a span of 6 bases. The CDR3 spells CASSLSSSYNEQFF. CDR3 coding DNA: TGTGCCAGCAGTTTGTCTAGCTCCTACAATGAGCAGTTCTTC. Looking up the rest from reference TRBV28 and TRBJ2-1 gives the full variable domain: DVKVTQSSRYLVKRTGEKVFLECVQDMDHENMFWYRQDPGLGLRLIYFSYDVKMKEKGDIPEGYSVSREKKERFSLILESASTNQTSMYLCASSLSSSYNEQFFGPGTRLTVL.

The chain links TRBV20-1 to TRBJ2-5; 7 bases match TRBD2. The V segment lost 5 bases and the J segment 7 bases; nucleotides outside the gene matches: 4. Looked up from germline, CDR1 is DFQATT and CDR2 is SNEGSKA (reference sequence). This CDR3 is built from 11 residues. The CDR3, as DNA: TGCAGTGCTCGGACTAGTGGGACCCAGTACTTC. This codes for CSARTSGTQYF.

The genes are TRBV5-5 and TRBJ2-5; maybe TRBD2 (5 bases). In germline, CDR1 is SGHKS, CDR2 YYEKEE (reference sequence). Trimming left V 0 bases short and J 2 bases short, with 8 bases between. CDR3 length: 14 residues. DNA for the CDR3: TGTGCCAGCAGCTTGGAGCCGGGGCAAGAGACCCAGTACTTC. It yields the protein CASSLEPGQETQYF.

The gene calls are TRBV9 and TRBJ2-1, with 13 bases that match TRBD2. Germline CDR1 is SGDLS and CDR2 is YYNGEE. With V trimmed by 6 bases and J by 8 bases, 17 bases remained unmatched. The CDR3 is made up of 18 amino acids. The CDR3 nucleotides are TGTGCCAGCACCCGAGGTCGGGGAGGACTAGCGGGAGCGGATGAGCAGTTCTTC. The encoded protein is CASTRGRGGLAGADEQFF. Combining the CDR3 with reference TRBV9 and TRBJ2-1 gives the whole variable domain DSGVTQTPKHLITATGQRVTLRCSPRSGDLSVYWYQQSLDQGLQFLIQYYNGEERAKGNILERFSAQQFPDLHSELNLSSLELGDSALYFCASTRGRGGLAGADEQFFGPGTRLTVL.

The CDR3 DNA is TGCGCCAGCAGCCAAGAAGGGACAGGAACAGATACGCAGTATTTT. The encoded protein is CASSQEGTGTDTQYF. The rearrangement links TRBV4-3 to TRBJ2-3; 8 bases fit TRBD1. Germline CDR1 reads LGHNA; CDR2 reads YSLEER. CDR3 size: 15 residues. With V trimmed by 0 bases and J by 3 bases, 2 bases remained unmatched.

This chain links TRBV5-5 with TRBJ2-3, with no clear D. The length of the CDR3 is 15 residues. Trimming cost V 3 bases and J 1 base, with 12 bases left between them. Looked up from germline, CDR1 is SGHKS and CDR2 is YYEKEE (reference sequence). The CDR3 loop is CASSSVAGGTDTQYF. CDR3 sequence (DNA): TGTGCCAGCAGCTCCGTAGCCGGAGGCACAGATACGCAGTATTTT.

The rearrangement links TRBV9 to TRBJ1-1, with a weak D call TRBD1 (5 bases). This CDR3 contains 14 residues. V dropped 5 bases and J dropped 3 bases, with 14 bases sitting between them. Germline V lookup: CDR1 SGDLS, CDR2 YYNGEE. The CDR3 sequence is CASREVGGYTEAFF. For the CDR3, the DNA is TGTGCCAGCAGGGAAGTGGGGGGGTACACTGAAGCTTTCTTT.